The clone carrying this T cell receptor beta chain appeared many times. Its antigen is unknown. Trimming removed 5 bases from V and 8 bases from J; junction bases left unmatched: 10. The CDR3 contains 16 residues. These data belong to a study of CD8 T cells in ankylosing spondylitis. Overall study findings and caveats: According to the report, clones linked to the disease were significantly enriched in matched synovial fluid samples taken from ankylosing spondylitis patients. In the blood and synovial fluid of reactive arthritis, some motif variants had been previously reported. Clones linked to disease, bearing a CD8+ phenotype, were relatively rare in peripheral blood.

5'-RACE, quantitative and with molecular barcodes, yielded the TCR beta libraries. MiXCR was run by TCRdb on the 5' RACE reads, yielding one entry per CDR3 protein. The sample lists around 140,000 distinct CDR3 sequences, about an eighth occurring once. V gene TRBV12-3 or TRBV12-4 combines with J gene TRBJ2-1, with 12 positions matching TRBD2. This receptor was obtained from a female donor with ankylosing spondylitis or in good health (not recorded which). The sample taken for sequencing was blood, either unsorted or a sorted T cell fraction (not recorded which). For the CDR3, the DNA is TGTGCCAGCAGTAGGGGGGCTAGCGGGAGGGCCGATGAGCAGTTCTTC. It is translated as CASSRGASGRADEQFF.